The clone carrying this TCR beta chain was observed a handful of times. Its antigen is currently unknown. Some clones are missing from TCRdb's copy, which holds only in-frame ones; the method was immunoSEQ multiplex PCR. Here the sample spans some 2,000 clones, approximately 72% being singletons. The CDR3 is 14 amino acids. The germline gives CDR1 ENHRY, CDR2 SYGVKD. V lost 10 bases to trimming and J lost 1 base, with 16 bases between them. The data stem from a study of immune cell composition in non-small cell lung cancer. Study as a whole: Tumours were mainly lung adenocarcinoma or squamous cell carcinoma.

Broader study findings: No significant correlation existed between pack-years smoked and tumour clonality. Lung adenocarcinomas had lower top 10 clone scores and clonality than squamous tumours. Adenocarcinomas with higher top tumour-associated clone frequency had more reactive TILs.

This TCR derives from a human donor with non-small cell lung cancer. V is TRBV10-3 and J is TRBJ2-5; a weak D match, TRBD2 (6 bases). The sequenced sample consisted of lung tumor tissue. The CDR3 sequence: CASSGWYLQETQYF. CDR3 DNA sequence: TGTGCCAGCAGCGGGTGGTATCTCCAAGAGACCCAGTACTTC.